The source of this TCR beta chain is a study of blood T cells in healthy people across ages. Through a sample-barcoded 5' primer and a J-beta primer mix, a second PCR was run for about 7 to 12 cycles. Researchers report that a template-switch adaptor with 12 random nucleotides tagged each cDNA molecule. Every sample gave at least 2.5 million paired-end reads containing CDR3. Via MiXCR, TCRdb re-called the 5' RACE reads, giving one row per CDR3 protein. The sample consists of 1.5 million to 2 million distinct CDR3 sequences, 28% of them appearing once. The CDR3 runs 16 residues. V was clipped by 6 bases and J by 0 bases; unmatched bases: 8. Donors were systemically healthy Caucasian individuals from Russia aged about 6 to 90 years. Total RNA extraction produced at least 5.5 micrograms (per sample) for the study.

Material for sequencing was blood. This chain links TRBV12-3 or TRBV12-4 with TRBJ2-4, with TRBD1 identical over 7 bases. This TCR came from a woman younger than 45 in good health. The CDR3 here is CASSQGQFIAKNIQYF. CDR3 sequence (DNA): TGTGCCAGCAGCCAGGGACAGTTTATAGCCAAAAACATTCAGTACTTC.